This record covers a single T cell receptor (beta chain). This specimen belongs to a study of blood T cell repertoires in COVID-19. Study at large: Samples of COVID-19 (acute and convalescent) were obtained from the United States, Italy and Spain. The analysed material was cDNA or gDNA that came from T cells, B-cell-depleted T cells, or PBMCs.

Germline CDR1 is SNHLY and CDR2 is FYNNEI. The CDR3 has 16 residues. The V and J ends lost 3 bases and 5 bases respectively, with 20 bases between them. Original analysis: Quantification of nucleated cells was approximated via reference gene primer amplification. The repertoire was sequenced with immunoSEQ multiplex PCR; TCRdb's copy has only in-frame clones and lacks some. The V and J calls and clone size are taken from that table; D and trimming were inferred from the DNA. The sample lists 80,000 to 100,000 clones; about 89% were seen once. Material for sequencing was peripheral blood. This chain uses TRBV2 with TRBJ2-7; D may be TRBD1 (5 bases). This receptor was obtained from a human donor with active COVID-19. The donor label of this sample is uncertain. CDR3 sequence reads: CASSEATGNLGDEQYF. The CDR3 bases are TGTGCCAGCAGTGAGGCCACAGGTAATCTTGGGGACGAGCAGTACTTC.